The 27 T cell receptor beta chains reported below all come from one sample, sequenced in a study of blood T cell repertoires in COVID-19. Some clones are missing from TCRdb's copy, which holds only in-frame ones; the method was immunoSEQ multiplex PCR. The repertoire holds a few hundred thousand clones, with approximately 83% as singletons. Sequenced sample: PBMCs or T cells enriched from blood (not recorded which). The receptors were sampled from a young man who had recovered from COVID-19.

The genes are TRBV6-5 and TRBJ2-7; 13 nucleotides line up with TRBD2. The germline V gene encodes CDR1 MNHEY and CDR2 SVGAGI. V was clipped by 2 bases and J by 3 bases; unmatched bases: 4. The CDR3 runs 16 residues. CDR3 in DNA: TGTGCCAGCAGTTACACCGGGACTAGCGGGGACTACGAGCAGTACTTC. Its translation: CASSYTGTSGDYEQYF.

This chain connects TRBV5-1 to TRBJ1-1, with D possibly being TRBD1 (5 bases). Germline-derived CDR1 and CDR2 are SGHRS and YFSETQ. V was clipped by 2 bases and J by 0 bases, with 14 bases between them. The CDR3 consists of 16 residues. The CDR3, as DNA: TGCGCCAGCAGCTTAGGGGCCGCGGAGATGAACACTGAAGCTTTCTTT. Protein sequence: CASSLGAAEMNTEAFF.

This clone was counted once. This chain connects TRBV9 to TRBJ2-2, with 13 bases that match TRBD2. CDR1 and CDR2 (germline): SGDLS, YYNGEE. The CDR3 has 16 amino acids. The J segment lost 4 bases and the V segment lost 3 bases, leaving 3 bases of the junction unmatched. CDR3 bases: TGTGCCAGCAGCGCAGGACTAGCGGGGGTCACCGGGGAGCTGTTTTTT. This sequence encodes CASSAGLAGVTGELFF.

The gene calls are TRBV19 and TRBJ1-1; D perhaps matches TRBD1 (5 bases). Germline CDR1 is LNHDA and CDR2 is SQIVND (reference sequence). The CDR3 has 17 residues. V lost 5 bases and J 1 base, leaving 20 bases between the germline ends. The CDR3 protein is CASSVAVGLLENTEAFF. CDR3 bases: TGTGCCAGTAGTGTAGCAGTGGGACTCCTCGAGAACACTGAAGCTTTCTTT.

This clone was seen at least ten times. CDR3 residues: CASSLESGVYYEQYF. CDR3 coding DNA: TGCGCCAGCAGCTTGGAGTCGGGGGTCTACTACGAGCAGTACTTC. The chain links TRBV5-1 to TRBJ2-7, with D possibly being TRBD2 (6 bases). V lost 0 bases and J 3 bases, leaving 13 bases between the germline ends. The CDR3 totals 15 residues. Germline CDR1 is SGHRS and CDR2 is YFSETQ.

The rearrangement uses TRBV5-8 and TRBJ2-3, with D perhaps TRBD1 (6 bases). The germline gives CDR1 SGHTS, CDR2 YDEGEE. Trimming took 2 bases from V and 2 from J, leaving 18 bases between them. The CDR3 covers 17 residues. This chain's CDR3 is CASSFRVGRGNTDTQYF. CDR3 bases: TGTGCCAGCAGCTTTAGGGTTGGCAGGGGAAACACAGATACGCAGTATTTT.

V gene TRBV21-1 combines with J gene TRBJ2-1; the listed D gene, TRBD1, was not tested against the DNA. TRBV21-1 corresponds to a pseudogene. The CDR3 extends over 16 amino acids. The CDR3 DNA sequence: TGTGCCAGCAGCAAGAGCCCGGACACCTTTGGGGATGAGCAGTTCTTC. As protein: CASSKSPDTFGDEQFF.

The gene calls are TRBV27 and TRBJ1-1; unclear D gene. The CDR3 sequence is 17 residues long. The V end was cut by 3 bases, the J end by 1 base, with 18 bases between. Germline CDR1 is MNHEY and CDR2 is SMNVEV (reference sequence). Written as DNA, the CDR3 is TGTGCCAGCAGTTTCCGCGGCCTCGGGTTGGGGAACACTGAAGCTTTCTTT. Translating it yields CASSFRGLGLGNTEAFF.

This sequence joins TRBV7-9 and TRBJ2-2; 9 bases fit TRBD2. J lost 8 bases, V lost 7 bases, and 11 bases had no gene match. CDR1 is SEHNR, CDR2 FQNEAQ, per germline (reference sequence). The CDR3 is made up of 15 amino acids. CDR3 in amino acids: CASTSGATPWGELFF. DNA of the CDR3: TGTGCCAGCACTAGCGGGGCAACTCCTTGGGGGGAGCTGTTTTTT.

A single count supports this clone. For the CDR3, the DNA is TGTGCCAGCAGCCCGGGGACTAGCTTGAACACCGGGGAGCTGTTTTTT. Translation: CASSPGTSLNTGELFF. This chain connects TRBV5-4 to TRBJ2-2, with 9 bases aligning to TRBD2. The J segment lost 1 base and the V segment lost 4 bases, leaving 5 bases of the junction unmatched. In germline, CDR1 is SGHNT, CDR2 YYREEE (reference sequence). This CDR3 has 16 residues.

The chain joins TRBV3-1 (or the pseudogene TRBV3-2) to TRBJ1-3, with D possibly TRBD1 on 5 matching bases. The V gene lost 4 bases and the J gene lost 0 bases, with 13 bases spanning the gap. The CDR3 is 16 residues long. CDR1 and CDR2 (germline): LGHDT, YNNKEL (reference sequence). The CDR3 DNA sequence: TGTGCCAGCAGCCCGATACACAGGATCTCTGGAAACACCATATATTTT. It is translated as CASSPIHRISGNTIYF.

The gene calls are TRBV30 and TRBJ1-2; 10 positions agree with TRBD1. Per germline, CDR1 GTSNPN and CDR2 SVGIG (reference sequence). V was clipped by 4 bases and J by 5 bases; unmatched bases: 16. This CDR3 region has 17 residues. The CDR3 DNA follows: TGTGCCTGGATAGGAAAAAGTCGACAGGGGGCTTCTTATGGCTACACCTTC. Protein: CAWIGKSRQGASYGYTF.

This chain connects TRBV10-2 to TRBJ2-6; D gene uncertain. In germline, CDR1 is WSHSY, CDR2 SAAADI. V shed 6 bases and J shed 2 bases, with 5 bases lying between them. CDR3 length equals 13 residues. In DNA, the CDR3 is TGCGCCAGCAGCCTCCCTGGGGCCAACGTCCTGACTTTC. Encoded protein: CASSLPGANVLTF.

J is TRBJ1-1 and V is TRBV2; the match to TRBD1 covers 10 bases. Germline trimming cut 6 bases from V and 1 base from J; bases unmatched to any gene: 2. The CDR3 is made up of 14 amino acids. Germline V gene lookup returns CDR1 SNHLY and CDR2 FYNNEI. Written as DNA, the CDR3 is TGTGCCAGCAGCCGACAGGGGGCGAACACTGAAGCTTTCTTT. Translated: CASSRQGANTEAFF.

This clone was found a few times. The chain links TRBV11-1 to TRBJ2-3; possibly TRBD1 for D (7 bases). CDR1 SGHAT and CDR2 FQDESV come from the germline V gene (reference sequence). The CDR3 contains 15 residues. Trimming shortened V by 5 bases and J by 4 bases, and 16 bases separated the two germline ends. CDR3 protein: CASSLQGTGADTQYF. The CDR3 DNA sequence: TGTGCCAGCAGCCTACAGGGGACTGGAGCAGATACGCAGTATTTT.

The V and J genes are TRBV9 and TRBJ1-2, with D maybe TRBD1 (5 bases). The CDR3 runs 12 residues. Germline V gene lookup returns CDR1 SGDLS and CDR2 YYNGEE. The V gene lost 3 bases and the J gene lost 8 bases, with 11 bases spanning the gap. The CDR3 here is CASSAWGGGYTF. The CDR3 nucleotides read TGTGCCAGCAGCGCTTGGGGGGGAGGCTACACCTTC.

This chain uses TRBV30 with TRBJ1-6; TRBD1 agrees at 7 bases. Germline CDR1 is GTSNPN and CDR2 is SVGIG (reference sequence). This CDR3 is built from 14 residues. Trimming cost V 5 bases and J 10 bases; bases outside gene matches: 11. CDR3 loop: CAWGRDRVSSPLHF. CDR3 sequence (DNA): TGTGCCTGGGGCCGGGACAGAGTGAGCTCACCCCTCCACTTT.

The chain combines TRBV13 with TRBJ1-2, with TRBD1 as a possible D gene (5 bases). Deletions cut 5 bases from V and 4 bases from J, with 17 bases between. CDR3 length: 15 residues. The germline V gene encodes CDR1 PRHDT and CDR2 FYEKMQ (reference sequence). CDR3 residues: CASSPRQKELYGYTF. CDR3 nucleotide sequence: TGTGCCAGCAGCCCCCGACAGAAGGAACTCTATGGCTACACCTTC.

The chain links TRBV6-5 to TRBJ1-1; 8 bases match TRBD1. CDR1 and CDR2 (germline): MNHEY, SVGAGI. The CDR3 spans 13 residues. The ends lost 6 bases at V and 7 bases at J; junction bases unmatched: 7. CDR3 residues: CASRGDRHNEAFF. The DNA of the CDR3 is TGTGCCAGCAGGGGGGACAGGCATAATGAAGCTTTCTTT.

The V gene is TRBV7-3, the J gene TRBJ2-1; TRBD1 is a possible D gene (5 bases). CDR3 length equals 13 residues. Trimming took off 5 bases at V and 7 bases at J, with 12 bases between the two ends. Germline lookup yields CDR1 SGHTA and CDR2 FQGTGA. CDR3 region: CASSPGFGNEQFF. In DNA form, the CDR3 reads TGTGCCAGCAGCCCAGGGTTTGGAAATGAGCAGTTCTTC.

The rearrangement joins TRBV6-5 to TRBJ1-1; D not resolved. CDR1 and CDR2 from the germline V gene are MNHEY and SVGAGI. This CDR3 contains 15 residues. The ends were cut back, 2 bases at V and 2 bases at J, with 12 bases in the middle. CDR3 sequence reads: CASSYRVSLNTEAFF. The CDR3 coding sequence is TGTGCCAGCAGTTACCGGGTTTCTCTTAACACTGAAGCTTTCTTT.

CDR3 in amino acids: CASSHRSQGADSPLHF. The CDR3 DNA reads TGTGCCAGCAGCCACCGTAGCCAGGGGGCAGATTCACCCCTCCACTTT. The chain combines TRBV27 with TRBJ1-6, with TRBD1 matching over 8 bases. CDR3 length: 16 amino acids. Germline V gene lookup returns CDR1 MNHEY and CDR2 SMNVEV (reference sequence). J lost 8 bases, V lost 6 bases, and 12 bases had no gene match.

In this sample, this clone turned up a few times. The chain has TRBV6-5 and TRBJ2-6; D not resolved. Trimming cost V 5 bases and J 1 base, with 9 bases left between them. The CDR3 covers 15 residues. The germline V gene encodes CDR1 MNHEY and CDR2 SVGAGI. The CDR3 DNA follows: TGTGCCAGCAGTAAACAGATATCTGGGGCCAACGTCCTGACTTTC. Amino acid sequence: CASSKQISGANVLTF.

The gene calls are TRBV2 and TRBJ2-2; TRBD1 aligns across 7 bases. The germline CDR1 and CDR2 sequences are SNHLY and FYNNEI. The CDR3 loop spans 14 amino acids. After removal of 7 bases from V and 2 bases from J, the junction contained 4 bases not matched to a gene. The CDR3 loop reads CASKTGRNTGELFF. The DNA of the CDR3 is TGTGCCAGCAAGACAGGGAGAAACACCGGGGAGCTGTTTTTT.

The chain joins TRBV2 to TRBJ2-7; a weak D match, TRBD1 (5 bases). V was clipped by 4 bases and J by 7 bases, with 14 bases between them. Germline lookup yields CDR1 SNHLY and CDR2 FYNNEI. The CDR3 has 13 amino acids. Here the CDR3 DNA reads TGTGCCAGCAGTGGGAAGGGGTTCGGGGAGCAGTACTTC. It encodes CASSGKGFGEQYF.

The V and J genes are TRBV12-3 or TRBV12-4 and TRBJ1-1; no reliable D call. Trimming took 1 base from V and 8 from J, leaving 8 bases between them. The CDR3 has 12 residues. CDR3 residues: CASSLGQLEAFF. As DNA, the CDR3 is TGTGCCAGCAGTTTAGGTCAGTTAGAAGCTTTCTTT.

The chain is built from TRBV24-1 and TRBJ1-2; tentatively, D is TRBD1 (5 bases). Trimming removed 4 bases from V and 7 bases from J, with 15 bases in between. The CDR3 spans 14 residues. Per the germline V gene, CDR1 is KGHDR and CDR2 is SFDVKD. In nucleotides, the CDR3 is TGTGCCACCAGTGACCCGACCGTCGGGGGTGGCTACACCTTC. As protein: CATSDPTVGGGYTF.